Listed here are 27 T cell receptor beta chains from one sample, sequenced in a study of molecular identifiers for immune sequencing clone quantification. MiXCR, run by TCRdb on the PCR reads, gives a single entry per CDR3 protein. The sample lists some 320,000 distinct CDR3 sequences, about a fifth occurring once. The sample was naive CD8+ T cells from blood, with Jurkat cell RNA spiked in. Sample subset: FACS-sorted CD8+CD4-CCR7+CD45RA+ naive T cells. All receptors come from a human donor in good health. Some libraries in this study had Jurkat cell RNA spiked in.

This clonotype was seen many times. The chain couples TRBV12-3 or TRBV12-4 to TRBJ1-2; the D is unclear. V lost 0 bases, J lost 2 bases, and 7 bases lay in between. CDR3 length equals 14 residues. CDR3 nucleotides: TGTGCCAGCAGTTTAGCTCGTATCAACTATGGCTACACCTTC. Its protein product is CASSLARINYGYTF.

This clonotype has a count of ten or more. The chain is built from TRBV29-1 and TRBJ2-5, with D perhaps matching TRBD1 (6 bases). V lost 3 bases, J lost 5 bases, and 16 bases lay in between. This CDR3 is 14 amino acids long. Germline lookup yields CDR1 SQVTM and CDR2 ANQGSEA. This CDR3 is CSVEDGQLEETQYF. CDR3 in DNA: TGCAGCGTTGAGGATGGACAGCTGGAGGAGACCCAGTACTTC.

This clonotype was observed many times. The chain joins TRBV14 to TRBJ1-6; 8 nucleotides agree with TRBD1. This CDR3 contains 15 residues. The V gene's germline CDR1 is SGHDN and CDR2 FVKESK. The trim removed 3 bases at V and 14 bases at J, leaving 12 bases unmatched. CDR3 coding DNA: TGTGCCAGCAGCCACCCTGGACAGGGTGTATTAACCCTCCACTTT. Its translation: CASSHPGQGVLTLHF.

The sample holds many counts of this clonotype. The rearrangement links TRBV30 to TRBJ2-5, with no clear D. This CDR3 has 12 residues. CDR1 is GTSNPN and CDR2 is SVGIG in the germline V gene (reference sequence). V was clipped by 0 bases and J by 3 bases, with 5 bases between them. The CDR3 protein is CAWSVSKETQYF. CDR3 in DNA: TGTGCCTGGAGTGTCAGCAAAGAGACCCAGTACTTC. The full variable domain, rest sourced from reference TRBV30 and TRBJ2-5, is SQTIHQWPATLVQPVGSPLSLECTVEGTSNPNLYWYRQAAGRGLQLLFYSVGIGQISSEVPQNLSASRPQDRQFILSSKKLLLSDSGFYLCAWSVSKETQYFGPGTRLLVL.

This sequence joins TRBV7-9 and TRBJ2-5; D may be TRBD2 (5 bases). V was trimmed by 0 bases and J by 3 bases, leaving 8 bases between them. Germline assignment: CDR1 SEHNR and CDR2 FQNEAQ (reference sequence). This CDR3 has 14 amino acids. CDR3 region: CASSLAEGEETQYF. CDR3 DNA: TGTGCCAGCAGCTTAGCTGAGGGAGAAGAGACCCAGTACTTC.

This clonotype occurred many times. This chain uses TRBV4-1 with TRBJ1-2; D unclear. Per the germline V gene, CDR1 is MGHRA and CDR2 is YSYEKL. V gave up 1 base and J gave up 0 bases, with 9 bases separating them. CDR3 size: 15 residues. The CDR3 loop is CASSQGLSSNYGYTF. The CDR3 nucleotides read TGCGCCAGCAGCCAAGGACTTTCATCTAACTATGGCTACACCTTC.

Note on this clonotype: A much larger clone differs by one base, so this may be a read error. The chain recombines TRBV28 with TRBJ2-7; 8 bases are shared with TRBD1. The V gene's germline CDR1 is MDHEN and CDR2 SYDVKM. V shed 6 bases and J 3 bases; nucleotides not matched to a gene: 10. The CDR3 length is 15 residues. The CDR3 is CASSPRLTGDYEQYF. In nucleotides, the CDR3 is TGTGCCAGCAGCCCCCGGTTGACAGGGGACTACGAGCAGTACTTC.

The J gene is TRBJ2-7, the V gene TRBV20-1, with 14 nucleotides matching TRBD2. V trimming: 0 bases; J trimming: 5 bases; junction bases outside the gene matches: 12. The CDR3 has 18 amino acids. CDR1 is DFQATT, CDR2 SNEGSKA, per germline (reference sequence). This CDR3 is CSARDIGTSGSRLDEQYF. CDR3 DNA sequence: TGCAGTGCTAGAGATATCGGGACTAGCGGGAGTCGGTTGGACGAGCAGTACTTC.

The V gene is TRBV11-2, the J gene TRBJ2-1; TRBD2 aligns across 15 bases. The V segment lost 0 bases and the J segment 8 bases; nucleotides outside the gene matches: 26. Germline V lookup: CDR1 SGHAT, CDR2 FQNNGV. This CDR3 region has 24 residues. Here the CDR3 DNA reads TGTGCCAGCAGCTTAGATCTGGCTCCGAAACTTGGACTAGCGGGAGGGCCAGGATCCGATGAGCAGTTCTTC. This gives the protein CASSLDLAPKLGLAGGPGSDEQFF.

The J gene is TRBJ2-2, the V gene TRBV12-3 or TRBV12-4; tentatively, D is TRBD1 (5 bases). The CDR3 runs 15 residues. Between the trimmed V and J ends, which lost 6 bases and 1 base, there was a span of 12 bases. As DNA, the CDR3 is TGTGCCAGCAGCCTCCAAGACAGGAACACCGGGGAGCTGTTTTTT. Translation gives CASSLQDRNTGELFF.

This clonotype has just a few counts. The chain combines TRBV5-6 with TRBJ2-5, with D perhaps matching TRBD1 or TRBD2 (6 bases each). CDR3 length: 16 amino acids. The V and J ends lost 0 bases and 6 bases respectively, with 18 bases between them. Germline CDR1 is SGHDT and CDR2 is YYEEEE. For the CDR3, the DNA is TGTGCCAGCAGCTTGGGGGGGGCGGGGTCACTCCAGACCCAGTACTTC. Translated: CASSLGGAGSLQTQYF.

V gene TRBV14 combines with J gene TRBJ2-7; tentatively, D is TRBD1 (7 bases). The CDR3 sequence is 18 residues long. V was pared by 4 bases and J by 2 bases, with 24 bases between. Germline V gives CDR1 SGHDN, CDR2 FVKESK. In nucleotides, the CDR3 is TGTGCCAGCAGCCTAACCACGTGGCGCAGGGGGGAAGCCTACGAGCAGTACTTC. It yields the protein CASSLTTWRRGEAYEQYF.

This clonotype was recorded at least ten times. The gene calls are TRBV7-9 and TRBJ2-3; 8 bases agree with TRBD1. CDR3 length: 15 amino acids. CDR1 SEHNR and CDR2 FQNEAQ come from the germline V gene (reference sequence). V lost 3 bases to trimming and J lost 2 bases; unmatched junction nucleotides: 4. The DNA for the CDR3 is TGTGCCAGCAGCTTTGGGACAGGAGACACAGATACGCAGTATTTT. Translated: CASSFGTGDTDTQYF.

There are many counts of this clonotype. The J gene is TRBJ2-2, the V gene TRBV5-1, with TRBD2 as a possible D gene (5 bases). This CDR3 is built from 16 residues. The germline V gene encodes CDR1 SGHRS and CDR2 YFSETQ. Trimming cost V 4 bases and J 4 bases, with 17 bases left between them. CDR3 sequence (DNA): TGCGCCAGCAGCCCTGATCCGGGGTTGGGCACCGGGGAGCTGTTTTTT. It codes for CASSPDPGLGTGELFF.

Remarks on this clonotype: A much bigger clone sits one base away, suggesting this may be a read error. The rearrangement uses TRBV7-8 and TRBJ2-1; 8 bases map to TRBD1. This CDR3 contains 17 residues. CDR1 is SGHVS and CDR2 is FQNEAQ in the germline V gene. Written as DNA, the CDR3 is TGTGCCAGCAGCTTAGTTCGTGGGACAGGCATATACAATGAGCAGTCCTTC. It translates to CASSLVRGTGIYNEQSF. Supplemented by reference TRBV7-8 and TRBJ2-1, the full variable domain reads GAGVSQSPRYKVAKRGQDVALRCDPISGHVSLFWYQQALGQGPEFLTYFQNEAQLDKSGLPSDRFFAERPEGSVSTLKIQRTQQEDSAVYLCASSLVRGTGIYNEQSFGPGTRLTVL.

Points on this clonotype: It may be a read error: a sequence one base away is much more abundant. The genes are TRBV30 and TRBJ2-1, with a possible D match to TRBD1 (5 bases). Trimming removed 0 bases at V and 12 bases at J, with 15 bases between. The CDR3 runs 13 residues. The germline V gene encodes CDR1 GTSNPN and CDR2 SVGIG (reference sequence). The CDR3 protein is CAWSVSGRDGQFF. CDR3 nucleotides: TGTGCCTGGAGTGTTTCGGGCAGGGATGGGCAGTTCTTC.

For this clonotype: Being one base from a much bigger clone, this may be a read error. V is TRBV6-1 and J is TRBJ2-1, with D possibly TRBD2 on 6 matching bases. Trimming pared 3 bases from V and 8 bases from J, leaving 11 bases between. Per the germline V gene, CDR1 is MNHNS and CDR2 is SASEGT. The length of the CDR3 is 13 residues. CDR3 coding DNA: TGTGCCAGCAGTGATTGGCGGGGCTATGAGCAGTTCTTC. This sequence encodes CASSDWRGYEQFF.

This clonotype occurred many times. The J gene is TRBJ1-1, the V gene TRBV29-1; D is perhaps TRBD1 (5 bases). The CDR3 sequence is 13 residues long. V gave up 3 bases and J gave up 0 bases, with 8 bases separating them. Germline values: CDR1 SQVTM, CDR2 ANQGSEA. CDR3: CSVDGGMNTEAFF. The CDR3 region has the DNA TGCAGCGTTGATGGGGGGATGAACACTGAAGCTTTCTTT. Full variable domain (rest looked up from reference TRBV29-1 and TRBJ1-1): SAVISQKPSRDICQRGTSLTIQCQVDSQVTMMFWYRQQPGQSLTLIATANQGSEATYESGFVIDKFPISRPNLTFSTLTVSNMSPEDSSIYLCSVDGGMNTEAFFGQGTRLTVV.

Notes on this clonotype: This may arise from a read error, as a much more abundant clone is one base away. The chain combines TRBV27 with TRBJ2-4; D is perhaps TRBD1 or TRBD2 (5 bases each). Germline CDR1 is MNHEY and CDR2 is SMNVEV (reference sequence). Trimming took 5 bases from V and 6 from J, leaving 17 bases between them. This CDR3 comprises 15 residues. CDR3 sequence reads: CASSLRGNPGNIQYF. The CDR3 bases are TGTGCCAGCAGTCTCCGGGGCAATCCCGGAAACATTCAGTACTTC.

Points on this clonotype: Just one base apart from a much larger clone, this may be a read error. The CDR3 here is CASSAGQGVQHF. The CDR3, as DNA: TGTGCCAGCAGCGCCGGACAGGGGGTCCAGCATTTT. The chain uses TRBV7-9 and TRBJ1-5; 10 nucleotides align to TRBD1. Germline V CDR1 and CDR2: SEHNR, FQNEAQ (reference sequence). V lost 5 bases, J lost 12 bases, and 4 bases stayed unmatched. The CDR3 is 12 amino acids.

This clonotype came up many times. The chain links TRBV7-8 to TRBJ2-3, with D possibly called TRBD1 or TRBD2 (5 bases each). Germline assignment: CDR1 SGHVS and CDR2 FQNEAQ. The CDR3 consists of 13 residues. V was shortened by 5 bases and J by 4 bases, with 10 bases between the two germline ends. The CDR3 DNA follows: TGTGCCAGCAGCCAAAGGGGACCAGATACGCAGTATTTT. Amino acid sequence: CASSQRGPDTQYF. Full variable domain (remainder filled in from reference TRBV7-8 and TRBJ2-3): GAGVSQSPRYKVAKRGQDVALRCDPISGHVSLFWYQQALGQGPEFLTYFQNEAQLDKSGLPSDRFFAERPEGSVSTLKIQRTQQEDSAVYLCASSQRGPDTQYFGPGTRLTVL.

With respect to this clonotype: A read error may be the cause here, since a much bigger clone is one base away. The chain employs TRBV19 and TRBJ2-7; D gene ambiguous. Germline V gene data show CDR1 as LNHDA and CDR2 as SQIVND (reference sequence). The CDR3 runs to 13 residues. The CDR3 sequence is CASSIASDYEQCF. The CDR3 DNA reads as TGTGCCAGTAGTATCGCCAGCGATTACGAGCAGTGCTTC.

This clonotype has at least ten counts. The chain links TRBV28 to TRBJ2-7; possibly TRBD1 for D (6 bases). Deletions cut 5 bases from V and 2 bases from J, with 19 bases between. The germline V gene encodes CDR1 MDHEN and CDR2 SYDVKM. This CDR3 spans 16 amino acids. CDR3 nucleotides: TGTGCCAGCAGTCATCCGGGACACCCGACCCCCTACGAGCAGTACTTC. Translated: CASSHPGHPTPYEQYF.

This clonotype was counted many times. This chain joins TRBV27 and TRBJ2-7; no clear D. The CDR3 spans 13 residues. The V and J ends lost 6 bases and 3 bases respectively, with 12 bases between them. CDR1 and CDR2 from the germline V gene are MNHEY and SMNVEV (reference sequence). The CDR3 spells CASRLSDGYEQYF. In nucleotides, the CDR3 is TGTGCCAGCAGACTCTCGGACGGCTACGAGCAGTACTTC.

This clonotype was counted only a few times. This chain links TRBV11-3 with TRBJ2-7, with a possible D match to TRBD1 (6 bases). CDR3 length equals 13 residues. V lost 5 bases to trimming and J lost 3 bases, with 11 bases between them. CDR1 is SGHNT and CDR2 is YENEEA in the germline V gene. CDR3 in DNA: TGTGCCAGCAGCGGACAGCCCCACTACGAGCAGTACTTC. This encodes CASSGQPHYEQYF.

This rearrangement joins TRBV12-3 or TRBV12-4 to TRBJ2-3; 12 bases agree with TRBD2. J lost 5 bases, V lost 6 bases, and 9 bases had no gene match. The CDR3 totals 16 residues. The CDR3 loop is CASSPGLAGLVDTQYF. Written as DNA, the CDR3 is TGTGCCAGCAGCCCCGGACTAGCGGGGCTCGTAGATACGCAGTATTTT.

This clonotype was observed at least ten times. This chain joins TRBV10-2 and TRBJ2-7; the D is unclear. The germline V and J ends were trimmed by 11 bases and 4 bases, with 6 bases remaining between them. Germline lookup yields CDR1 WSHSY and CDR2 SAAADI. There are 9 residues in the CDR3. In DNA form, the CDR3 reads TGCGCCGGCTATTACGAGCAGTACTTC. Protein product: CAGYYEQYF.